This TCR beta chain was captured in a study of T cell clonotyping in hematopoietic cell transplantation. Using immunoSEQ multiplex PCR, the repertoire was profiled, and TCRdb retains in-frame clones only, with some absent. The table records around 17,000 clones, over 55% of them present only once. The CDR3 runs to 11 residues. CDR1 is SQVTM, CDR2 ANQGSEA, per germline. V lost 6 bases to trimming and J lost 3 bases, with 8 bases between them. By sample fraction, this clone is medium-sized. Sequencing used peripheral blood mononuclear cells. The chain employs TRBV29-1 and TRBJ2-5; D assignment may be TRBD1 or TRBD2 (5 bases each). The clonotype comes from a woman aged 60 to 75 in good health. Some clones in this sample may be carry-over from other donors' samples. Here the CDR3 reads CSVWGKETQYF. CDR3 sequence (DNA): TGCAGCGTGTGGGGGAAAGAGACCCAGTACTTC.